This is a list of T cell receptor beta chains from one sample in a study of CD8 T cells in ankylosing spondylitis. TCRdb reprocessed the 5' RACE reads with MiXCR, giving one entry per CDR3 protein. This sample has about 460,000 distinct CDR3 sequences, with over 4% found just once. The specimen was blood, either unsorted or a sorted T cell fraction (not recorded which). Source of these receptors: a male donor with ankylosing spondylitis. CDR3s include the opening cysteine and the closing phenylalanine or tryptophan. D genes are given only for firm matches. Not every row has a clone size; where given, it reads once, few, many or a size class.

j_call clone_size d_call v_call cdr3_aa
TRBJ2-5 many . TRBV7-8 CASTSGGSQETQYF
TRBJ1-2 many . TRBV7-2 CASSLEKEHGYTF
TRBJ1-1 many . TRBV20-1 CSASSLTPIILEAFF
TRBJ2-7 many TRBD1 TRBV5-1 CASSFRQGLSYEQYF
TRBJ2-5 many . TRBV4-3 CASSYGTRETQYF
TRBJ1-1 many . TRBV7-2 CASSFQGNTEAFF
TRBJ2-5 few . TRBV19 CASSIVGIASLKETQYF
TRBJ2-5 many . TRBV7-9 CASRGAQETQYF
TRBJ2-7 many . TRBV7-9 CASSSRVHEQYF
TRBJ2-1 many . TRBV24-1 CATSETIYSSYNEQFF
TRBJ2-5 few . TRBV29-1 CSVGGGEETQYF
TRBJ1-2 few . TRBV11-2 CASSFRVANGYTF
TRBJ2-7 . . TRBV6-1 CASSDHRALSSYEQYF
TRBJ1-2 many . TRBV4-3 CASSQDSRGRGYTF
TRBJ2-1 few . TRBV20-1 CSAQLGSSYNEQFF
TRBJ2-7 many . TRBV7-2 CASSYITSWQYF
TRBJ2-3 many . TRBV29-1 CSVRLLATSTDTQYF
TRBJ1-1 few TRBD1 TRBV28 CATDGTVFTEAFF
TRBJ2-7 . TRBD2 TRBV5-1 CASSFGAGGPYEQYF
TRBJ2-7 . . TRBV20-1 CSATRTTSGEQYF
TRBJ1-5 many . TRBV20-1 CSARRSGEPQHF
TRBJ1-2 many . TRBV28 CASSLGVPNYGYTF